What follows are 15 T cell receptor beta chains derived from one specimen sequenced in a study of identical twins. TCRdb passed the 5' RACE reads through MiXCR, listing each CDR3 protein once. The repertoire holds hundreds of thousands of distinct CDR3 sequences, with 20% to 25% as singletons. The same data also contributed to another study, on yellow fever vaccine responses in identical twins.

Sequenced material: CD4+ T cells sorted from blood. The receptors originated from a woman aged 18 to 35 in good health.

Only a few counts were recorded for this clonotype. The chain combines TRBV5-1 with TRBJ1-1; TRBD1 aligns across 8 bases. V was clipped by 5 bases and J by 10 bases; unmatched bases: 10. Germline V gene lookup returns CDR1 SGHRS and CDR2 YFSETQ. The CDR3 runs 13 residues. For the CDR3, the DNA is TGCGCCAGCAGTCAAACACAGGGGGTAGCAGCTTTCTTT. This encodes CASSQTQGVAAFF.

This clonotype was seen just once. The rearrangement joins TRBV10-3 to TRBJ2-7; 9 bases fit TRBD1. CDR1 is ENHRY and CDR2 is SYGVKD in the germline V gene. The CDR3 loop spans 13 amino acids. Losses at the gene ends were 10 bases for V and 0 bases for J; bases not matched to a gene: 4. The CDR3 DNA reads as TGTGCCACCCGGGACAGGGCCTCCTACGAGCAGTACTTC. Residues: CATRDRASYEQYF.

This clonotype was seen more than once but under ten times. CDR3 loop: CASSPDRVLAGELFF. As DNA, the CDR3 is TGTGCCAGCAGCCCTGACAGGGTACTAGCCGGGGAGCTGTTTTTT. The chain employs TRBV12-3 or TRBV12-4 and TRBJ2-2, with TRBD1 matching over 7 bases. V lost 6 bases, J lost 6 bases, and 10 bases stayed unmatched. The CDR3 is 15 amino acids.

A few counts support this clonotype. The V and J genes are TRBV27 and TRBJ2-7; TRBD1 is a possible D gene (6 bases). Germline-derived CDR1 and CDR2 are MNHEY and SMNVEV (reference sequence). Trimming shortened V by 0 bases and J by 3 bases, and 12 bases separated the two germline ends. The CDR3 length is 15 residues. Written as DNA, the CDR3 is TGTGCCAGCAGTTTATCCCCAAGAGGGGGCTACGAGCAGTACTTC. Protein: CASSLSPRGGYEQYF.

This clonotype appeared a few times. The chain uses TRBV20-1 and TRBJ2-3; 8 bases fit TRBD2. The germline V gene encodes CDR1 DFQATT and CDR2 SNEGSKA (reference sequence). Losses at the gene ends were 8 bases for V and 6 bases for J; bases not matched to a gene: 10. This CDR3 region has 13 residues. The CDR3 DNA reads as TGCAGTTTCGGTTCGAGCGGGAGTGATACGCAGTATTTT. Translating gives CSFGSSGSDTQYF.

The chain links TRBV7-8 to TRBJ1-1; 7 bases match TRBD1. Germline-derived CDR1 and CDR2 are SGHVS and FQNEAQ. V was clipped by 1 base and J by 11 bases; unmatched bases: 16. The CDR3 runs to 16 residues. CDR3 protein: CASSLEWSSRGVTAFF. Written as DNA, the CDR3 is TGTGCCAGCAGCTTAGAATGGAGCAGCAGGGGGGTAACGGCTTTCTTT.

This chain links TRBV20-1 with TRBJ2-1, with D perhaps matching TRBD2 (7 bases). CDR3 length equals 14 residues. The V end lost 3 bases, the J end lost 5 bases, and 14 bases lay between the germline ends. Germline values: CDR1 DFQATT, CDR2 SNEGSKA (reference sequence). The CDR3 DNA reads as TGCAGTGCTAGTTCGGCGGGGGACAACAATGAGCAGTTCTTC. Translating gives CSASSAGDNNEQFF.

This clonotype has just a few counts. The chain joins TRBV3-1 to TRBJ2-1, with a possible D match to TRBD1 (5 bases). This CDR3 comprises 14 residues. Between the trimmed V and J ends, which lost 0 bases and 7 bases, there was a span of 10 bases. In germline, CDR1 is LGHDT, CDR2 YNNKEL (reference sequence). This CDR3 reads CASSQEPRENEQFF. CDR3 DNA sequence: TGTGCCAGCAGCCAAGAACCCAGGGAAAATGAGCAGTTCTTC.

The V call is TRBV7-6, the J call TRBJ2-2; D unclear. The CDR3 loop spans 14 amino acids. CDR1 is SGHVS, CDR2 FNYEAQ, per germline. Trimming took off 7 bases at V and 8 bases at J, with 17 bases between the two ends. The CDR3 nucleotides are TGTGCCAGCACACCCCCAAGGGATTATGGGGAGCTGTTTTTT. Translating gives CASTPPRDYGELFF. Combining the CDR3 with reference TRBV7-6 and TRBJ2-2 gives the whole variable domain GAGVSQSPRYKVTKRGQDVALRCDPISGHVSLYWYRQALGQGPEFLTYFNYEAQQDKSGLPNDRFSAERPEGSISTLTIQRTEQRDSAMYRCASTPPRDYGELFFGEGSRLTVL.

The chain employs TRBV7-9 and TRBJ1-2; D call uncertain. V lost 5 bases, J lost 4 bases, and 11 bases lay in between. The CDR3 spans 13 residues. Looked up from germline, CDR1 is SEHNR and CDR2 is FQNEAQ (reference sequence). CDR3 sequence (DNA): TGTGCCAGCAGCGTGGACGGACTCTATGGCTACACCTTC. Translated, it gives CASSVDGLYGYTF.

V usage is TRBV24-1 and J usage is TRBJ2-1; tentatively, D is TRBD2 (5 bases). Germline CDR1 reads KGHDR; CDR2 reads SFDVKD. The CDR3 totals 15 residues. V lost 1 base and J 6 bases, leaving 12 bases between the germline ends. CDR3 sequence (DNA): TGTGCCACCAGTGATTTTGGCGGGTTTAGCAATGAGCAGTTCTTC. Encoded protein: CATSDFGGFSNEQFF.

This clonotype was observed at least ten times. The chain has TRBV24-1 and TRBJ2-1, with D maybe TRBD2 (5 bases). This CDR3 has 15 amino acids. Germline V gives CDR1 KGHDR, CDR2 SFDVKD. V gave up 3 bases and J gave up 0 bases, with 8 bases separating them. In DNA, the CDR3 is TGTGCCACCAGTGATCGGAGGAGCTCCTACAATGAGCAGTTCTTC. Protein: CATSDRRSSYNEQFF.

The chain combines TRBV5-1 with TRBJ2-7, with TRBD2 identical over 8 bases. The germline V gene has CDR1 SGHRS and CDR2 YFSETQ. V shed 4 bases, J shed 4 bases, and the junction held 4 bases outside the gene matches. This CDR3 has 13 residues. The CDR3 spells CASSRGGDYEQYF. The CDR3, as DNA: TGCGCCAGCAGCCGGGGGGGCGATTACGAGCAGTACTTC.

This clonotype turned up a few times. The rearrangement uses TRBV5-1 and TRBJ2-7; D is unclear. Germline CDR1 is SGHRS and CDR2 is YFSETQ. Trimming pared 4 bases from V and 3 bases from J, leaving 11 bases between. The CDR3 has 13 amino acids. The CDR3 loop reads CASSNGPNYEQYF. In DNA form, the CDR3 reads TGCGCCAGCAGCAACGGACCCAACTACGAGCAGTACTTC.

The chain links TRBV10-3 to TRBJ2-3; 9 nucleotides align to TRBD2. This CDR3 is built from 17 residues. CDR1 and CDR2 (germline): ENHRY, SYGVKD. V lost 4 bases, J lost 3 bases, and 11 bases stayed unmatched. The CDR3 reads CAISAVRLSGSTDTQYF. DNA of the CDR3: TGTGCCATCAGTGCGGTAAGGCTTAGCGGGAGTACAGATACGCAGTATTTT.